The rows below give T cell receptor beta chains drawn from one sample of a study of blood T cell repertoires in COVID-19. The table came from immunoSEQ multiplex PCR; TCRdb's copy has only in-frame clones and leaves some out. The table has roughly 200,000 clones, about 88% seen once; the top ten hold around 2.7%. The sequenced material came from peripheral blood. These receptors all stem from a man aged 55 to 70 with acute or convalescent COVID-19. Each CDR3 is given with its conserved first and last residue. Each record gives: clone size, J gene, D gene, V gene, CDR3 DNA, CDR3 protein. A D gene is named only where the DNA matches it firmly. For some rows the clone size is stated as once, few or many, or as a class when expanded; others skip it.

abundance: -
j_gene: TRBJ2-4
d_gene: TRBD1
v_gene: TRBV6-5
CDR3nt: TGTGCCAGCAGTTACTCACAGGGGTCAGCCAAAAACATTCAGTACTTC
CDR3aa: CASSYSQGSAKNIQYF

abundance: once
j_gene: TRBJ2-7
d_gene: -
v_gene: TRBV3-1/TRBV3-2
CDR3nt: TGTGCCAGCAGCCAAGGCCTTAGCTCCTACGAGCAGTACTTC
CDR3aa: CASSQGLSSYEQYF

abundance: once
j_gene: TRBJ1-2
d_gene: -
v_gene: TRBV10-3
CDR3nt: TGTGCCATCAGTGAGTCGGGGGGTTTCGGTGGCTACACCTTC
CDR3aa: CAISESGGFGGYTF

abundance: few
j_gene: TRBJ1-2
d_gene: TRBD1
v_gene: TRBV11-2
CDR3nt: TGTGCCAGCAGCTTGGACGGGACAGCTGACTATGGCTACACCTTC
CDR3aa: CASSLDGTADYGYTF

abundance: -
j_gene: TRBJ1-1
d_gene: -
v_gene: TRBV28
CDR3nt: TGTGCCAGCAACCGGCGGGTTAACACTGAAGCTTTCTTT
CDR3aa: CASNRRVNTEAFF

abundance: -
j_gene: TRBJ1-3
d_gene: TRBD1
v_gene: TRBV5-1
CDR3nt: TGCGCCAGCAGCTTGGGGACAGGGACTGGAAACACCATATATTTT
CDR3aa: CASSLGTGTGNTIYF

abundance: -
j_gene: TRBJ1-5
d_gene: -
v_gene: TRBV6-1
CDR3nt: TGTGCCAGCAGTGAGGGCACCTATAGCAATCAGCCCCAGCATTTT
CDR3aa: CASSEGTYSNQPQHF

abundance: few
j_gene: TRBJ2-5
d_gene: -
v_gene: TRBV5-1
CDR3nt: TGCGCCAGCAGCTCCGGACAGCTGCAAGAGACCCAGTACTTC
CDR3aa: CASSSGQLQETQYF

abundance: -
j_gene: TRBJ1-1
d_gene: -
v_gene: TRBV5-1
CDR3nt: TGCGCCAGCAGCCCCGGGGGGGGCGCCGCGAACACTGAAGCTTTCTTT
CDR3aa: CASSPGGGAANTEAFF

abundance: -
j_gene: TRBJ2-5
d_gene: TRBD1
v_gene: TRBV14
CDR3nt: TGTGCCAGCAGCCAGCAGACAGGGCCGTGGGGGACCCAGTACTTC
CDR3aa: CASSQQTGPWGTQYF

abundance: -
j_gene: TRBJ1-1
d_gene: -
v_gene: TRBV11-2
CDR3nt: TGTGCCAGCAGCCCAACAGGGTTCACTGAAGCTTTCTTT
CDR3aa: CASSPTGFTEAFF

abundance: -
j_gene: TRBJ2-2
d_gene: -
v_gene: TRBV5-4
CDR3nt: TGTGCCAGCAGCTTGGGGCACCTAGGAGGGAACACCGGGGAGCTGTTTTTT
CDR3aa: CASSLGHLGGNTGELFF

abundance: -
j_gene: TRBJ2-7
d_gene: -
v_gene: TRBV6-5
CDR3nt: TGTGCCAGCAGAATTACAGGGAACTCCTACGAGCAGTACTTC
CDR3aa: CASRITGNSYEQYF

abundance: -
j_gene: TRBJ2-5
d_gene: -
v_gene: TRBV24-1
CDR3nt: TGTGCCACCAGTGACCCGGGTGAGGGGGGCACAGGGGCCCAGTACTTC
CDR3aa: CATSDPGEGGTGAQYF

abundance: -
j_gene: TRBJ2-3
d_gene: TRBD2
v_gene: TRBV11-3
CDR3nt: TGTGCCAGCAGCTTGGGACTAGCCGTGGGCCGGGGGGATACGCAGTATTTT
CDR3aa: CASSLGLAVGRGDTQYF

abundance: -
j_gene: TRBJ2-3
d_gene: TRBD2
v_gene: TRBV9
CDR3nt: TGTGCCAGCAGCGTAGCTTTGCTAGCGGGGGTTAGCACAGATACGCAGTATTTT
CDR3aa: CASSVALLAGVSTDTQYF

abundance: -
j_gene: TRBJ1-5
d_gene: TRBD1
v_gene: TRBV2
CDR3nt: TGTGCCAGCACCGGGGGACAGGGGGGCAATCAGCCCCAGCATTTT
CDR3aa: CASTGGQGGNQPQHF

abundance: -
j_gene: TRBJ1-2
d_gene: -
v_gene: TRBV9
CDR3nt: TGTGCCAGCAGCGTAGGTATCAGGGAAAACTCTGGCTACACCTTC
CDR3aa: CASSVGIRENSGYTF

abundance: -
j_gene: TRBJ2-1
d_gene: TRBD2
v_gene: TRBV28
CDR3nt: TGTGCCAGCAGTGAAACTAGCGGGGGTTTCTTCAATAGGCAGTTCTTC
CDR3aa: CASSETSGGFFNRQFF

abundance: -
j_gene: TRBJ1-1
d_gene: -
v_gene: TRBV4-2
CDR3nt: TGTGCCAGCAGCCAAGAGAGTTACGGGAACACTGAAGCTTTCTTT
CDR3aa: CASSQESYGNTEAFF

abundance: -
j_gene: TRBJ2-1
d_gene: -
v_gene: TRBV4-2
CDR3nt: TGTGCCAGCAGCCAAGCCGGGGTTTTGGTCGGCTCCTACAATGAGCAGTTCTTC
CDR3aa: CASSQAGVLVGSYNEQFF

abundance: -
j_gene: TRBJ2-2
d_gene: TRBD2
v_gene: TRBV25-1
CDR3nt: TGTGCCAGCAGTGAATTGGGACTAGCGGGGGCGAACACCGGGGAGCTGTTTTTT
CDR3aa: CASSELGLAGANTGELFF

abundance: -
j_gene: TRBJ1-1
d_gene: -
v_gene: TRBV4-1
CDR3nt: TGCGCCAGCAGCCAAGATGGGTCAGGTCTGAACACTGAAGCTTTCTTT
CDR3aa: CASSQDGSGLNTEAFF

abundance: -
j_gene: TRBJ1-1
d_gene: -
v_gene: TRBV5-1
CDR3nt: TGCGCCAGCAGAAACAGGATTAACACTGAAGCTTTCTTT
CDR3aa: CASRNRINTEAFF